Listed below are T cell receptor beta chains from one sample, sequenced in a study of tumour-infiltrating T cells in Burkitt lymphoma. Method: immunoSEQ multiplex PCR; TCRdb's copy keeps in-frame clones and lacks some. The top ten clones hold 6% to 8% of a sample with 11,000 to 15,000 clones, roughly 75% of them seen once. The sample comprised tumor tissue. Every receptor here comes from a human donor with diffuse large B-cell lymphoma. The CDR3 runs from the conserved cysteine through the conserved F or W. D genes are given only for firm matches. Clone size, where shown, is once, few, many, or a class for clones that have expanded.

clone size	V gene	J gene	D gene	CDR3 protein	CDR3 DNA
NA	TRBV7-9	TRBJ2-7	NA	CASRRGDSYEQYF	TGTGCCAGCCGGAGAGGAGATTCCTACGAGCAGTACTTC
NA	TRBV2	TRBJ1-5	NA	CASGRTVEYSNQPQHF	TGTGCCAGCGGCAGGACTGTTGAATATAGCAATCAGCCCCAGCATTTT
NA	TRBV9	TRBJ1-1	NA	CASSVGYLNTEAFF	TGTGCCAGCAGCGTAGGGTACCTCAACACTGAAGCTTTCTTT
NA	TRBV4-1	TRBJ2-2	TRBD2	CASSQPPSGLAGSRNTGELFF	TGCGCCAGCAGCCAACCCCCCAGCGGACTAGCGGGATCCCGCAACACCGGGGAGCTGTTTTTT
few	TRBV7-9	TRBJ1-1	NA	CASSFSGNTEAFF	TGTGCCAGCAGCTTCTCAGGGAACACTGAAGCTTTCTTT
once	TRBV30	TRBJ2-1	NA	CAWSVGENEQFF	TGTGCCTGGAGTGTAGGAGAGAATGAGCAGTTCTTC
NA	TRBV30	TRBJ2-7	TRBD1	CAWSVGSGGANEQYF	TGTGCCTGGAGTGTAGGGTCAGGGGGCGCGAACGAGCAGTACTTC
NA	TRBV5-5	TRBJ1-5	NA	CASSLWWGSNQPQHF	TGTGCCAGCAGCTTGTGGTGGGGCAGTAATCAGCCCCAGCATTTT
medium-sized	TRBV7-9	TRBJ2-5	TRBD1	CASSLAGQAETQYF	TGTGCCAGCAGCTTAGCGGGACAGGCAGAGACCCAGTACTTC
NA	TRBV4-1	TRBJ2-1	NA	CASSLEAGGAYNEQFF	TGCGCCAGCAGCCTGGAGGCGGGTGGGGCGTACAATGAGCAGTTCTTC
NA	TRBV5-1	TRBJ2-2	NA	CASSLTRRGTGELFF	TGCGCCAGCAGCTTGACTAGGAGAGGCACCGGGGAGCTGTTTTTT
NA	TRBV7-8	TRBJ2-3	NA	CASSLIDTQYF	TGTGCCAGCAGTCTAATAGATACGCAGTATTTT
NA	TRBV6-6	TRBJ1-1	NA	CASVGHPAIEAFF	TGTGCCAGCGTCGGACATCCGGCTATTGAAGCTTTCTTT
NA	TRBV6-1	TRBJ2-7	TRBD2	CASRQAGANEQYF	TGTGCCAGCAGACAAGCGGGAGCCAACGAGCAGTACTTC
NA	TRBV6-1	TRBJ2-7	NA	CASIRVPGDYEQYF	TGTGCCAGCATAAGGGTTCCAGGGGATTACGAGCAGTACTTC
NA	TRBV5-1	TRBJ2-2	NA	CASIGVSTGGELFF	TGCGCCAGCATCGGGGTCTCTACAGGCGGGGAGCTGTTTTTT
NA	TRBV29-1	TRBJ2-1	NA	CSVVHLNEQFF	TGCAGCGTTGTTCATCTCAATGAGCAGTTCTTC
NA	TRBV9	TRBJ1-2	TRBD1	CASRNTRDRTANYGYTF	TGTGCCAGCAGAAATACCCGGGACAGAACGGCGAACTATGGCTACACCTTC
NA	TRBV28	TRBJ2-1	NA	CASSYPGATIGEQFF	TGTGCCAGCAGTTATCCGGGAGCCACAATAGGTGAGCAGTTCTTC
NA	TRBV5-4	TRBJ1-4	TRBD1	CASSTGTGGSNEKLFF	TGTGCCAGCAGTACCGGGACAGGGGGGTCTAATGAAAAACTGTTTTTT
few	TRBV6-5	TRBJ1-2	NA	CASSYSRDTNYGYTF	TGTGCCAGCAGTTACTCGAGGGATACTAACTATGGCTACACCTTC
NA	TRBV11-2	TRBJ1-1	NA	CASSLVPAVHRDLNTEAFF	TGTGCCAGCAGCTTAGTCCCCGCGGTACACCGCGACCTGAACACTGAAGCTTTCTTT
NA	TRBV6-1	TRBJ1-2	TRBD1	CASSEWTGGSYGYTF	TGTGCCAGCAGTGAATGGACAGGGGGATCTTATGGCTACACCTTC
NA	TRBV4-1	TRBJ2-2	NA	CASSEGILDTGELFF	TGCGCCAGCAGTGAAGGGATATTAGACACCGGGGAGCTGTTTTTT
NA	TRBV7-9	TRBJ1-1	NA	CASSLGLGTAYNTEAFF	TGTGCCAGCAGCTTAGGACTGGGGACGGCGTATAACACTGAAGCTTTCTTT
NA	TRBV29-1	TRBJ1-1	NA	CSVDLGGNTEAFF	TGCAGCGTTGATCTGGGAGGGAACACTGAAGCTTTCTTT
NA	TRBV15	TRBJ2-3	NA	CATSRAGLRDTQYF	TGTGCCACCAGCAGAGCGGGACTTCGGGACACGCAGTATTTT
NA	TRBV28	TRBJ2-1	TRBD1	CASSLQPGQGTNNEQFF	TGTGCCAGCAGTTTACAACCGGGACAGGGAACGAACAATGAGCAGTTCTTC
once	TRBV2	TRBJ2-1	NA	CASSAVLVVQVWFF	TGTGCCAGCAGTGCTGTTTTAGTCGTACAGGTTTGGTTCTTC
NA	TRBV6-4	TRBJ2-2	TRBD2	CASRDIAGVVTGELFF	TGTGCCAGCAGAGACATAGCGGGAGTGGTCACCGGGGAGCTGTTTTTT
NA	TRBV7-2	TRBJ2-2	NA	CASSLAQALSGELFF	TGTGCCAGCAGCTTAGCCCAGGCCCTATCCGGGGAGCTGTTTTTT
few	TRBV2	TRBJ2-2	TRBD1	CASSRQGAGELFF	TGTGCCAGCAGTCGACAGGGGGCCGGGGAGCTGTTTTTT
NA	TRBV9	TRBJ1-2	TRBD1	CASSADRGLDGYTF	TGTGCCAGCAGCGCTGACAGGGGACTTGATGGCTACACCTTC
few	TRBV7-2	TRBJ1-4	NA	CASSLQGNSEKLFF	TGTGCCAGCAGCTTGCAGGGGAATAGTGAAAAACTGTTTTTT
NA	TRBV6-5	TRBJ1-1	NA	CASSYSFSRNTEAFF	TGTGCCAGCAGTTACTCTTTTTCCAGGAACACTGAAGCTTTCTTT
NA	TRBV9	TRBJ1-5	NA	CASSVGTTSNQPQHF	TGTGCCAGCAGCGTGGGCACCACGAGCAATCAGCCCCAGCATTTT
NA	TRBV4-1	TRBJ1-2	TRBD1	CASSPRTGGTMGYTF	TGCGCCAGCAGCCCAAGGACAGGGGGTACGATGGGCTACACCTTC
NA	TRBV11-2	TRBJ2-7	NA	CASSLYEQYF	TGTGCCAGCAGCTTATACGAGCAGTACTTC
NA	TRBV4-1	TRBJ2-5	NA	CASSQVGIRGGETQYF	TGCGCCAGCAGCCAAGTCGGGATTAGAGGGGGAGAGACCCAGTACTTC
few	TRBV6-5	TRBJ2-1	TRBD2	CASRHLAGGQNEQFF	TGTGCCAGCAGACACCTAGCGGGAGGGCAAAATGAGCAGTTCTTC
NA	TRBV4-1	TRBJ2-1	NA	CASSQESSDSYNEQFF	TGCGCCAGCAGCCAAGAATCCTCGGACTCCTACAATGAGCAGTTCTTC
NA	TRBV30	TRBJ1-1	NA	CAWGLQDTEAFF	TGTGCCTGGGGACTCCAGGACACTGAAGCTTTCTTT
NA	TRBV11-2	TRBJ1-2	NA	CASSPGAGDYGYTF	TGTGCCAGCAGCCCAGGGGCAGGGGATTATGGCTACACCTTC
once	TRBV27	TRBJ2-7	TRBD1	CASSFLRTGAGEQYF	TGTGCCAGCAGTTTCTTGCGGACAGGGGCCGGGGAGCAGTACTTC
NA	TRBV19	TRBJ1-2	NA	CASSTRSAQGYTF	TGTGCCAGTAGTACCCGCTCGGCGCAAGGCTACACCTTC
NA	TRBV14	TRBJ1-4	NA	CASSPRGVNEKLFF	TGTGCCAGCAGCCCCCGCGGGGTTAATGAAAAACTGTTTTTT
NA	TRBV5-4	TRBJ1-1	TRBD1	CASSSGQSAEAFF	TGTGCCAGCAGCTCGGGACAGAGCGCTGAAGCTTTCTTT
NA	TRBV12-5	TRBJ2-1	NA	CASGPRTGVEQFF	TGTGCTAGTGGGCCCAGAACAGGTGTTGAGCAGTTCTTC
NA	TRBV30	TRBJ1-1	TRBD1	CAWSTGQVGGAFF	TGTGCCTGGAGTACCGGACAGGTTGGGGGAGCTTTCTTT
few	TRBV6-5	TRBJ2-1	NA	CASRISGTYNEQFF	TGTGCCAGCAGGATAAGCGGGACATACAATGAGCAGTTCTTC